This entry lists 10 T cell receptor beta chains sequenced from one sample in a study of vaccination effects on CD4 cells after COVID-19. Sequencing in the ViraFEST assay came after antigen-specific CD4+ T cells had been expanded with viral peptide pools, which were used to stimulate PBMC. A 10-day culture period preceded the isolation of CD4+ T cells. The study found no prior SARS-CoV-2 infection in the vaccine recipients, who tested negative for nucleocapsid antibodies. These receptors' targets are unknown. The protocol was immunoSEQ multiplex PCR, while the TCRdb copy is restricted to in-frame clones and leaves out a portion. The sample lists some 70,000 clones, 80% occurring once. Sequencing used CD4+ T cells from PBMCs cultured with SARS-CoV-2 spike peptides, obtained before COVID-19 vaccination. Every receptor here comes from a human donor who received a COVID-19 vaccine.

CDR3 amino acids: CASGQGNTGELFF. The CDR3 region has the DNA TGCGCCAGTGGACAGGGGAACACCGGGGAGCTGTTTTTT. V is TRBV10-1 and J is TRBJ2-2; 8 nucleotides align to TRBD1. The CDR3 extends over 13 amino acids. The V gene end was trimmed by 9 bases and the J gene end by 1 base; junction bases not matched to a gene: 1. Germline V gene lookup returns CDR1 WNHNN and CDR2 SYGVQD (reference sequence).

The rearrangement links TRBV11-2 to TRBJ2-2; D is possibly TRBD1 or TRBD2 (5 bases each). CDR1 is SGHAT and CDR2 is FQNNGV in the germline V gene. This CDR3 has 16 residues. V was trimmed by 1 base and J by 3 bases, leaving 12 bases between them. The DNA for the CDR3 is TGTGCCAGCAGCTTAGTCATTGGGGGTGACACCGGGGAGCTGTTTTTT. It translates to CASSLVIGGDTGELFF. The whole variable domain, filled in from reference TRBV11-2 and TRBJ2-2, reads EAGVAQSPRYKIIEKRQSVAFWCNPISGHATLYWYQQILGQGPKLLIQFQNNGVVDDSQLPKDRFSAERLKGVDSTLKIQPAKLEDSAVYLCASSLVIGGDTGELFFGEGSRLTVL.

This clone was observed a handful of times. This chain connects TRBV4-2 to TRBJ1-5; 7 bases are shared with TRBD1. Germline trimming cut 1 base from V and 1 base from J; bases unmatched to any gene: 4. Germline V CDR1 and CDR2: LGHNA, YNFKEQ. The CDR3 contains 16 residues. The CDR3 bases are TGTGCCAGCAGCCAAGGAATCAGGGGGAGCAATCAGCCCCAGCATTTT. As protein: CASSQGIRGSNQPQHF.

This clone was seen only once. The genes are TRBV7-9 and TRBJ2-1, with 7 bases matching TRBD1. Per germline, CDR1 SEHNR and CDR2 FQNEAQ (reference sequence). Trimming took 3 bases from V and 6 from J; bases not matched to a gene: 8. This CDR3 has 15 residues. Here the CDR3 DNA reads TGTGCCAGCAGCTTTCGACAGGGTTTCGTCAATGAGCAGTTCTTC. As protein: CASSFRQGFVNEQFF.

This chain connects TRBV11-2 to TRBJ2-5; D gene uncertain. Germline V gene data show CDR1 as SGHAT and CDR2 as FQNNGV. The V end was cut by 2 bases, the J end by 4 bases, with 11 bases between. The CDR3 loop spans 14 amino acids. The CDR3 loop reads CASSLRPPRETQYF. The CDR3 bases are TGTGCCAGCAGCTTAAGACCGCCCCGAGAGACCCAGTACTTC.

Concerning this clone itself: The sample contains more than one DNA sequence encoding this CDR3. This sequence joins TRBV5-1 and TRBJ1-3; D is undetermined. Per the germline V gene, CDR1 is SGHRS and CDR2 is YFSETQ. Between the trimmed V and J ends, which lost 0 bases and 1 base, there was a span of 5 bases. CDR3 length equals 14 residues. CDR3 loop: CASSLGGSGNTIYF. The CDR3 nucleotides are TGCGCCAGCAGCTTGGGAGGGTCTGGAAACACCATATATTTT.

This sequence joins TRBV6-5 and TRBJ1-6; TRBD1 might be the D (5 bases). Trimming took 7 bases from V and 11 from J, leaving 15 bases between them. CDR3 length equals 13 residues. CDR1 is MNHEY and CDR2 is SVGAGI in the germline V gene. The CDR3 DNA sequence: TGTGCCAGCAAAACAGGTCTAGGCGCACCCCTCCACTTT. Protein product: CASKTGLGAPLHF.

The V gene is TRBV9, the J gene TRBJ1-1; 9 nucleotides align to TRBD1. The CDR3 is made up of 16 amino acids. The germline CDR1 and CDR2 sequences are SGDLS and YYNGEE. V lost 6 bases to trimming and J lost 8 bases; unmatched junction nucleotides: 17. CDR3 region: CASTTFSTGGLSEAFF. The CDR3 bases are TGTGCCAGCACCACCTTTTCGACAGGGGGATTATCAGAAGCTTTCTTT. Using reference TRBV9 and TRBJ1-1 for the parts outside the CDR3, the full variable domain is DSGVTQTPKHLITATGQRVTLRCSPRSGDLSVYWYQQSLDQGLQFLIQYYNGEERAKGNILERFSAQQFPDLHSELNLSSLELGDSALYFCASTTFSTGGLSEAFFGQGTRLTVV.

This sequence joins TRBV5-8 and TRBJ1-1, with 8 bases fitting TRBD1. The CDR3 spans 16 residues. V lost 1 base, J lost 1 base, and 6 bases stayed unmatched. CDR1 and CDR2 from the germline V gene are SGHTS and YDEGEE. The CDR3 spells CASSLSLGQGNTEAFF. The CDR3, as DNA: TGTGCCAGCAGCTTGAGTCTCGGACAGGGGAACACTGAAGCTTTCTTT.

The chain employs TRBV5-4 and TRBJ2-7; 8 bases match TRBD1. The CDR3 sequence is 13 residues long. J gave up 6 bases and V 4 bases, and 6 bases lay outside the gene matches. The germline CDR1 and CDR2 sequences are SGHNT and YYREEE (reference sequence). CDR3 nucleotide sequence: TGTGCCAGCAGCACGACAGGGGTGAGCGAGCAGTACGTC. Translated, it gives CASSTTGVSEQYV.